One T cell receptor (beta chain) is described in this entry. CDR3 length: 13 amino acids. Germline V gene sequence: CDR1 MNHEY, CDR2 SVGEGT. V lost 5 bases, J lost 0 bases, and 5 bases lay in between. This sample was included in a study of blood T cell repertoires in COVID-19. Study background: PBMCs, B-cell-depleted T cells, or T cells provided the cDNA or gDNA that made up the material.

As handled by the study authors: From reference gene primer amplification, estimates of nucleated cell counts were derived. This table comes from immunoSEQ multiplex PCR, and its TCRdb copy is limited to in-frame clones, with some not included. V, J and clone size are taken as reported in that table, and D and trimming were inferred from the DNA itself. The data show roughly 330,000 clones, around four fifths seen once. Material for sequencing was peripheral blood. This TCR came from a woman in her forties or fifties with acute or convalescent COVID-19. This chain uses TRBV6-2 or TRBV6-3 with TRBJ2-4; D remains ambiguous. The CDR3 spells CASSPLAKNIQYF. The CDR3 DNA follows: TGTGCCAGCAGTCCACTAGCCAAAAACATTCAGTACTTC.